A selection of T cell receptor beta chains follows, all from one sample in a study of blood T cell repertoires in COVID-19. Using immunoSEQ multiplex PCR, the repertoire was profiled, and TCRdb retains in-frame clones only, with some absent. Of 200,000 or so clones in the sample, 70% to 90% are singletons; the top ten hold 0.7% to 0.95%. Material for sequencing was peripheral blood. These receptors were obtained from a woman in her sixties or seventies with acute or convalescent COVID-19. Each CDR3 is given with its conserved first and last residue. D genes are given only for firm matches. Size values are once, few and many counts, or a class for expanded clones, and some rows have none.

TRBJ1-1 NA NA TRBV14 TGTGCCAGCAGCAAACAGAGGAACACTGAAGCTTTCTTT CASSKQRNTEAFF
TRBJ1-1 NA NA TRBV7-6 TGTGCCAGCAGCTTACGTCTGAACACTGAAGCTTTCTTT CASSLRLNTEAFF
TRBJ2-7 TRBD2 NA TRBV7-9 TGTGCCAGCAGCCCTCACGCGGGGGGCTACGAGCAGTACTTC CASSPHAGGYEQYF
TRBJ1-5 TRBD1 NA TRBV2 TGTGCCAGCAGGGACAGGGTAGGTCAGCCCCAGCATTTT CASRDRVGQPQHF
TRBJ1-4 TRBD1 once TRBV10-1 TGCGCCAGCAGTGAGGGCTACGGGGGACAGGGAGTTGAAAAACTGTTTTTT CASSEGYGGQGVEKLFF
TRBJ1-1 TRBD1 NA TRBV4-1 TGCGCCAGCAGCCCAGGGACAGGGAACACTGAAGCTTTCTTT CASSPGTGNTEAFF
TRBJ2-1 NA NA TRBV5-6 TGTGCCAGCAGCTTGGCTGGCAACTACAATGAGCAGTTCTTC CASSLAGNYNEQFF
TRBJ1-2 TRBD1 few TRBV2 TGTGCCAGCACGGGACAGACCTATGGCTACACCTTC CASTGQTYGYTF
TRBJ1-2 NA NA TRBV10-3 TGTGCCATCAGTGAGTTGGGAGGCGGCTACACCTTC CAISELGGGYTF
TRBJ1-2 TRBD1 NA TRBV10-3 TGTGCCATCAGTGCGGCAGGGGGCGGTGGCTACACCTTC CAISAAGGGGYTF
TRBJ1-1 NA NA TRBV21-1 TGTGCCAGAAGGGGAGGGAGCTATGAGGCCACTGAAGCTTTCTTT CARRGGSYEATEAFF
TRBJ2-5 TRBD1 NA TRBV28 TGTGCCAGCAGTCGCATCGGGACAGACCAAGAGACCCAGTACTTC CASSRIGTDQETQYF
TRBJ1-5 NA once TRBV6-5 TGTGCCAGCAGGGGGCCCCAACCTAATCAGCCCCAGCATTTT CASRGPQPNQPQHF
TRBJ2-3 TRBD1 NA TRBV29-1 TGCAGCGTTGAAGCCCCGGACAGGGGCACAGATACGCAGTATTTT CSVEAPDRGTDTQYF
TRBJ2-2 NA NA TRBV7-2 TGTGCCAGCAGCGGACTGAGGGTCGGGGAGCTGTTTTTT CASSGLRVGELFF
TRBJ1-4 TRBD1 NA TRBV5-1 TGCGCCAGCAGACAGGGGACAGGGGCCTTGAGAGGTGAAAAACTGTTTTTT CASRQGTGALRGEKLFF
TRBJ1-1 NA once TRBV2 TGTGCCAGCAGTAGGGGCTTGAACACTGAAGCTTTCTTT CASSRGLNTEAFF
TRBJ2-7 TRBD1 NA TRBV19 TGTGCCAGTAGTATAGGACAGGGTCGCGGGTCCTACGAGCAGTACTTC CASSIGQGRGSYEQYF
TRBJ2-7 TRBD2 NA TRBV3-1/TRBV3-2 TGTGCCAGCAGCTACGTCCTAGCGGGAGGGTCCTACGAGCAGTACTTC CASSYVLAGGSYEQYF
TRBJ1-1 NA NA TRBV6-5 TGTGCCAGCAGTTCAGGGTACACTGAAGCTTTCTTT CASSSGYTEAFF
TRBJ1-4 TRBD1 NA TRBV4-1 TGCGCCAGCAGCCCCGACAGGGGCGTTTACGAAAAACTGTTTTTT CASSPDRGVYEKLFF
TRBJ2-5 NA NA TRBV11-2 TGTGCCAGCAGCGACAGTCGTGGGGAGACCCAGTACTTC CASSDSRGETQYF
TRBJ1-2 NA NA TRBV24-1 TGTGCCACCAGTGACTCGACAGCTCTCTATGGCTACACCTTC CATSDSTALYGYTF
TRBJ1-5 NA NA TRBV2 TGTGCCAGCAGTGTTGGGCAGGGGATCAATCAGCCCCAGCATTTT CASSVGQGINQPQHF
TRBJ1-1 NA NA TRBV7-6 TGTGCCAGCAGCTTAAGCGGGGGGCAGAACACTGAAGCTTTCTTT CASSLSGGQNTEAFF
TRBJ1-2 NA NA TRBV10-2 TGCGCCGCCGGGGAGGATGGCTACACCTTC CAAGEDGYTF
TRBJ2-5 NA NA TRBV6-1 TGTGCCAGCAGTGAAGGGGGGCGCAAACAAGAGACCCAGTACTTC CASSEGGRKQETQYF
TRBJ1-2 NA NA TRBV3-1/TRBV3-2 TGTGCCAGCAGCCATCGGACTACTAACTATGGCTACACCTTC CASSHRTTNYGYTF
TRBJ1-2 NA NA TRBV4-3 TGCGCCAGCAGCCAAAAAACCTTTAGAGGCGCAGGGGATAACTATGGCTACACCTTC CASSQKTFRGAGDNYGYTF
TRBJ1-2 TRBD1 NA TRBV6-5 TGTGCCAGCAGGACAGGGGGCGCTAACTATGGCTACACCTTC CASRTGGANYGYTF
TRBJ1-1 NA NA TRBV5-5 TGTGCCAGCAGCTTAGTAAGGTCGGGGAACACTGAAGCTTTCTTT CASSLVRSGNTEAFF
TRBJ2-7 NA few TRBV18 TGTGCCAGCTCAGGAGGGGCTAACTACGAGCAGTACTTC CASSGGANYEQYF
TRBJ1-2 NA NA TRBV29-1 TGCAGCGTTACAGGAGTAGGTGGCTACACCTTC CSVTGVGGYTF
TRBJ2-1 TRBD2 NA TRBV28 TGTGCCAGCAGTTTGTCAGCGGGAGCATCTTTAGCCTACAATGAGCAGTTCTTC CASSLSAGASLAYNEQFF
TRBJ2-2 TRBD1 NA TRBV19 TGTGCCAGTAGGGGGACAGGGGCCGGGGAGCTGTTTTTT CASRGTGAGELFF
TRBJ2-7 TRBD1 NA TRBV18 TGTGCCAGCTCACCGGCCCGGGACAGGGGGGGATACTACGAGCAGTACTTC CASSPARDRGGYYEQYF
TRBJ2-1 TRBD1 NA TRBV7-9 TGTGCCAGCAGCCGGGACAGCCCGAATGAGCAGTTCTTC CASSRDSPNEQFF
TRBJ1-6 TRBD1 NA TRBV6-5 TGTGCCAGCAGCCCCACAGGGGACGTTAATTCACCCCTCCACTTT CASSPTGDVNSPLHF
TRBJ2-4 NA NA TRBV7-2 TGTGCCAGCAGCTTAGGGGGGGACATTCAGTACTTC CASSLGGDIQYF
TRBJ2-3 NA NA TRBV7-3 TGTGCCAGCAGCGTACTAGTCCCAGATACGCAGTATTTT CASSVLVPDTQYF
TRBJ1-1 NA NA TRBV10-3 TGTGCCATCAGTGACCGGACAGATCTTTTTGAAGCTTTCTTT CAISDRTDLFEAFF
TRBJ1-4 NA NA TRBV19 TGTGCCAGTAGCTCGACAGGATTCGCAACTAATGAAAAACTGTTTTTT CASSSTGFATNEKLFF
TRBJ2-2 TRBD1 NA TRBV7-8 TGTGCCAGCAGCATAGGGGGCCCAAACACCGGGGAGCTGTTTTTT CASSIGGPNTGELFF
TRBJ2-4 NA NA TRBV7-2 TGTGCCAGCAGCTTAAGAGTGGTAAACATTCAGTACTTC CASSLRVVNIQYF
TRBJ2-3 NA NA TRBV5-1 TGCGCCAGCAGCTTGCGACTAGGTGATACGCAGTATTTT CASSLRLGDTQYF
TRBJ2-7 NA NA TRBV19 TGTGCCAGTAGTCTGGAGGGACTCCGGTCCTACGAGCAGTACTTC CASSLEGLRSYEQYF
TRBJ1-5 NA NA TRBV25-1 TGTGCCAGCAGTGAACCCGGTAGCAATCAGCCCCAGCATTTT CASSEPGSNQPQHF
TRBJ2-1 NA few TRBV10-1 TGCGCCAGCAGTGAGTATGGAACGGGATTTGGGGTACGTAATGAGCAGTTCTTC CASSEYGTGFGVRNEQFF
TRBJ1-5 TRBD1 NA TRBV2 TGTGCCAGCGGCCGAGGGACAGGAAACAATCAGCCCCAGCATTTT CASGRGTGNNQPQHF